This record looks at one T cell receptor (beta chain) sequence and its context. What it binds is not known. This sample stems from a study of beta chain features in type 1 diabetes. As for the study in general: Healthy donors, compared against patients, showed similar age, gender and cell yields.

Notes on the study in general: TCRB CDR3s were moderately but significantly shorter in Type 1 diabetes patients in all four CD4+ subsets. Within patients, naive, central memory and Treg TCRB repertoires seemed more similar than within healthy donors. PCR might favor shorter templates, but any such skew would affect patients and controls equally.

Of the isolated RNA, all was reverse transcribed, and so the sequenced material was expressed TCRB transcripts. Generated by immunoSEQ multiplex PCR, the TCRdb table keeps only in-frame clones and is missing some. The sample contains tens of thousands of clones, around 60% of which appear only once. CDR1 and CDR2 from the germline V gene are LNHDA and SQIVND (reference sequence). Trimming took 8 bases from V and 5 from J, leaving 16 bases between them. The CDR3 covers 14 residues. The sequenced sample consisted of Tregs from blood. This sequence was found in a woman between 25 and 40 years old in good health. The rearrangement links TRBV19 to TRBJ2-1; D not certain. The CDR3 region is CASGRSPPNNEQFF. CDR3 coding DNA: TGTGCCAGTGGTCGGAGCCCGCCTAACAATGAGCAGTTCTTC.